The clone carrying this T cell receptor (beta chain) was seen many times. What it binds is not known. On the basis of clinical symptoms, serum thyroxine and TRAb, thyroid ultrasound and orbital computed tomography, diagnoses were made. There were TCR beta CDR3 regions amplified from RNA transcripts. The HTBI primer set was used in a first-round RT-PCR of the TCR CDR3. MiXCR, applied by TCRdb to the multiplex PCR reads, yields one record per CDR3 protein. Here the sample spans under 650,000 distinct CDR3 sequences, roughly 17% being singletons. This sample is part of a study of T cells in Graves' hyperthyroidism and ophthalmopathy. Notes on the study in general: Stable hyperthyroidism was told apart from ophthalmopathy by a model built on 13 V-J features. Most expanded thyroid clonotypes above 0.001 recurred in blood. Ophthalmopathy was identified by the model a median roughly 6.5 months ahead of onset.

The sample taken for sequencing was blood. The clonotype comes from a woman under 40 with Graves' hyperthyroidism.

The CDR3 region has the DNA TGCAGCGTAGCAGGGGGCCCCAATCAGCCCCAGCATTTT. It codes for CSVAGGPNQPQHF. The chain carries TRBV29-1 and TRBJ1-5; 8 positions agree with TRBD1. CDR1 is SQVTM, CDR2 ANQGSEA, per germline. This CDR3 has 13 residues. The trim removed 6 bases at V and 3 bases at J, leaving 4 bases unmatched.